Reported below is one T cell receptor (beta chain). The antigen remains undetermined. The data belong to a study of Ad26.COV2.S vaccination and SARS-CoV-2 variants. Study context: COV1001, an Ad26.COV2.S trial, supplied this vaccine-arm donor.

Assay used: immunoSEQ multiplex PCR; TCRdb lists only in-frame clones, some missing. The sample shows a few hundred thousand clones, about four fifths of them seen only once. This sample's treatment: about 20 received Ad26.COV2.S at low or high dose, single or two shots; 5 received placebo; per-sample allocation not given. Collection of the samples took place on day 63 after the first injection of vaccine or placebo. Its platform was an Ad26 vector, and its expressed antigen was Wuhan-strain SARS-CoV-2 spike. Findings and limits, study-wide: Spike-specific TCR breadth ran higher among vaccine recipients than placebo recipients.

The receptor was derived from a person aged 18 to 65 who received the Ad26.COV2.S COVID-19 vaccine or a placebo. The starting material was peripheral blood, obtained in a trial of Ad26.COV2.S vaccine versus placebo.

The CDR3 region is CASSLGETDTQYF. CDR3 nucleotides: TGTGCCAGCAGCTTAGGCGAGACAGATACGCAGTATTTT. The gene calls are TRBV11-3 and TRBJ2-3; D ambiguous. The CDR3 has 13 amino acids. Germline-derived CDR1 and CDR2 are SGHNT and YENEEA. V shed 1 base and J shed 3 bases, with 5 bases lying between them.